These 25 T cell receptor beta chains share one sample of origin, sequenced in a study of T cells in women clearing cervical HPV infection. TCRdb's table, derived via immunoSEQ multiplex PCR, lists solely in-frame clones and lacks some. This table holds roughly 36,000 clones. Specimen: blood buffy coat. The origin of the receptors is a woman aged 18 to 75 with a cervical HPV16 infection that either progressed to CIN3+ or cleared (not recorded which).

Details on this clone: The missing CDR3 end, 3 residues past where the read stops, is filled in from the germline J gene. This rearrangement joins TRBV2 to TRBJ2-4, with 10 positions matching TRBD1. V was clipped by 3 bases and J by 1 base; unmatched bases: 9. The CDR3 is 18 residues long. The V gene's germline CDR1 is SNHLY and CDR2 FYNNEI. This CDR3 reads CASSDPGQGRVAKNIQYF. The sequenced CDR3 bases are TGTGCCAGCAGTGACCCGGGACAGGGGAGGGTTGCCAAAAACATT.

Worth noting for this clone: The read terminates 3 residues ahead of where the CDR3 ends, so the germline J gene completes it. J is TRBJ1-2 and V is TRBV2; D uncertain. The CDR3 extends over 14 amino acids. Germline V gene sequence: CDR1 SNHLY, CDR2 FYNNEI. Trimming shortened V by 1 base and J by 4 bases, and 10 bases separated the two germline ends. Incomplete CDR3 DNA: TGTGCCAGCAGTGAAGTCGGCACTAGCTATGGC. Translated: CASSEVGTSYG. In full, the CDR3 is CASSEVGTSYGYTF.

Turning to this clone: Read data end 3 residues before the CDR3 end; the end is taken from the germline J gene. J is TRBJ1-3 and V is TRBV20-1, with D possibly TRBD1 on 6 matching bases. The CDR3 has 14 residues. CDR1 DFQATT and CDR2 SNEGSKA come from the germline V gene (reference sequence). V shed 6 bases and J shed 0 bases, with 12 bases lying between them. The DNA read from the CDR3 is TGCAGTGCCGCGGACAGACGCTCTGGAAACACC. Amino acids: CSAADRRSGNT. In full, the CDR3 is CSAADRRSGNTIYF.

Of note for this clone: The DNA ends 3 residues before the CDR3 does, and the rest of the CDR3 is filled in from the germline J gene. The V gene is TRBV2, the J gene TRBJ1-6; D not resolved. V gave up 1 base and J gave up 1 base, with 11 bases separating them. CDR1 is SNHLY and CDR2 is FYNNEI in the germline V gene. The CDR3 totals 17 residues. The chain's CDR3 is CASSEDSWASYNSPLHF. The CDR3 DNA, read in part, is TGTGCCAGCAGTGAAGACAGTTGGGCGTCCTATAATTCACCC.

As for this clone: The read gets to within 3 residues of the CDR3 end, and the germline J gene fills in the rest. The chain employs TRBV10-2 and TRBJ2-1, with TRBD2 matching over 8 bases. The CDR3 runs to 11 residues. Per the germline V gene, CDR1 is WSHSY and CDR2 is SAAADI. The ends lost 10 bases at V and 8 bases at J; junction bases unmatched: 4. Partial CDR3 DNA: TGCGCCACCGGGGGGGGCGATGAG. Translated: CATGGGDE. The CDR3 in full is CATGGGDEQFF.

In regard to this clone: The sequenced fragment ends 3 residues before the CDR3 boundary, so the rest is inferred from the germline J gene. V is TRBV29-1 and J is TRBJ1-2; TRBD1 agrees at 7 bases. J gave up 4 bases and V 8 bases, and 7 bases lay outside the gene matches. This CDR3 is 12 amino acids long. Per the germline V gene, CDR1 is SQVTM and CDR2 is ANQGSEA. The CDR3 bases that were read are TGCAGCATTATCAGGGGGTCCTATGGC. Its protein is CSIIRGSYG. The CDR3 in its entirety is CSIIRGSYGYTF.

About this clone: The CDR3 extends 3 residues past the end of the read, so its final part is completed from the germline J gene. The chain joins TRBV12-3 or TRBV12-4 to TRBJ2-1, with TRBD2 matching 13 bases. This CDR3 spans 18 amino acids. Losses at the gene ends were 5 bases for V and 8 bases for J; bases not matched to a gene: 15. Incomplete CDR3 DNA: TGTGCCAGCAGTAGGAGAGGACTAGCGGGAGAGCTTGAGGATGAG. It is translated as CASSRRGLAGELEDE. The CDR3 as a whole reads CASSRRGLAGELEDEQFF.

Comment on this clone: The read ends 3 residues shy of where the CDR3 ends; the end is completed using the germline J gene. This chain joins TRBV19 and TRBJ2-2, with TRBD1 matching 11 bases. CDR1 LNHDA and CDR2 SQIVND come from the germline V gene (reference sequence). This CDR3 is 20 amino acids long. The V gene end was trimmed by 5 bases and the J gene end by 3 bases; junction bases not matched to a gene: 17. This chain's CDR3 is CASSSWFTGQGDRYTGELFF. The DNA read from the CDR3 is TGTGCCAGTAGTTCGTGGTTTACGGGACAGGGGGATAGGTACACCGGGGAG.

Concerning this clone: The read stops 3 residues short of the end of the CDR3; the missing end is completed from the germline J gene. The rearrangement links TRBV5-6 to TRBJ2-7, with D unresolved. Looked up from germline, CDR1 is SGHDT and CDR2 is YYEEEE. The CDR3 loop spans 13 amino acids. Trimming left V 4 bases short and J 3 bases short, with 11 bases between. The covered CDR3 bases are TGTGCCAGCAGCGTACGCAGGTTCTACGAG. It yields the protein CASSVRRFYE. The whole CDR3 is CASSVRRFYEQYF.

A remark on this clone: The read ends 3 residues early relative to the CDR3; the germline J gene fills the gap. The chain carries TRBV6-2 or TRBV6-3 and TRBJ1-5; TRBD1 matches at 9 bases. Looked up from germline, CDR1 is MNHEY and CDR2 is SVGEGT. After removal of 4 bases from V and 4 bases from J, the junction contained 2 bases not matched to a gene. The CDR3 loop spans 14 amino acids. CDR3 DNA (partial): TGTGCCAGCAGTTCGACAGGGGGGAATCAGCCC. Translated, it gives CASSSTGGNQP. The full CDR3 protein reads CASSSTGGNQPQHF.

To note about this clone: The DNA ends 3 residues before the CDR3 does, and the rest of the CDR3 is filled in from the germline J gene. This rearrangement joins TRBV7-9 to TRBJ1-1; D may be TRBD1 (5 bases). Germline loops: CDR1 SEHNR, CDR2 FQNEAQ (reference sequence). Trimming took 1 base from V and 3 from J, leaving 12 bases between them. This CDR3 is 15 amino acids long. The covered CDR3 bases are TGTGCCAGCAGCTTAGAATTAGGCAGGGACACTGAA. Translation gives CASSLELGRDTE. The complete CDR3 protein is CASSLELGRDTEAFF. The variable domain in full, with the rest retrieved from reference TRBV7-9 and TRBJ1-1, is DTGVSQNPRHKITKRGQNVTFRCDPISEHNRLYWYRQTLGQGPEFLTYFQNEAQLEKSRLLSDRFSAERPKGSFSTLEIQRTEQGDSAMYLCASSLELGRDTEAFFGQGTRLTVV.

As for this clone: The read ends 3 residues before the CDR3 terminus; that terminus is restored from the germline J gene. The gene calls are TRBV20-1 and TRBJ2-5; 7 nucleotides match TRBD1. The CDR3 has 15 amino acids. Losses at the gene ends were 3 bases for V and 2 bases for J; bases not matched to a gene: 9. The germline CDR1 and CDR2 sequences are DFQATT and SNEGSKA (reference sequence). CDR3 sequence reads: CSASGSPGQQETQYF. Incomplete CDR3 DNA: TGCAGTGCTAGTGGGTCACCGGGACAGCAAGAGACC.

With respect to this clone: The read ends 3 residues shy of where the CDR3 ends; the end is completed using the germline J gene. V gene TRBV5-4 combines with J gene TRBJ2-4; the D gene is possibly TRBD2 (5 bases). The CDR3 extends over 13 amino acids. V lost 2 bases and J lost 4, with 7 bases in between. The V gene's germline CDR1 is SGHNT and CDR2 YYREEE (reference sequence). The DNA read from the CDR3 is TGTGCCAGCAGCTTAAGCGGAAAAAACATT. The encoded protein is CASSLSGKNI. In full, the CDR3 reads CASSLSGKNIQYF.

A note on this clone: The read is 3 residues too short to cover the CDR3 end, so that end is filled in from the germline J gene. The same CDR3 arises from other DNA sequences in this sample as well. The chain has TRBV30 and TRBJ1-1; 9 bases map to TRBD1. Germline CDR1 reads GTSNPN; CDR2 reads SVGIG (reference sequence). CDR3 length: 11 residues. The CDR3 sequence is CAWRTGGIAFF. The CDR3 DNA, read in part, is TGTGCCTGGAGAACAGGGGGCATC.

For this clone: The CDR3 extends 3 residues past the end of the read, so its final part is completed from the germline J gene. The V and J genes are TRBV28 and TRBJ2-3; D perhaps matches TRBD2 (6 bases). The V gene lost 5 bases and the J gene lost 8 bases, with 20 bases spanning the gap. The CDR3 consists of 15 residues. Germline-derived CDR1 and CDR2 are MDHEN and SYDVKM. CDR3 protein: CASSHNYRLEGTQYF. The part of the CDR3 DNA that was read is TGTGCCAGCAGTCATAATTACCGACTAGAGGGTACG.

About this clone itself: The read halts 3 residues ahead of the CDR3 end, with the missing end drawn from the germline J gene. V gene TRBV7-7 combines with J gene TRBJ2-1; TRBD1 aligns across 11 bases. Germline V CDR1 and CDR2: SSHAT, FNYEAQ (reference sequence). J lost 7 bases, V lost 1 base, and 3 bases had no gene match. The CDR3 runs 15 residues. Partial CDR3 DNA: TGTGCCAGCAGCTTAGGGGGGACAGGGGGGAATGAG. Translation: CASSLGGTGGNE. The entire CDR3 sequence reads CASSLGGTGGNEQFF.

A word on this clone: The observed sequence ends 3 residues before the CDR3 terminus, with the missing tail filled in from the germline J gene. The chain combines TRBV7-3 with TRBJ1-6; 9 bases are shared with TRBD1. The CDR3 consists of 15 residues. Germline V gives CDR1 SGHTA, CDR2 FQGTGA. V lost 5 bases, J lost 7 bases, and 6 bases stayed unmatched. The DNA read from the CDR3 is TGTGCCAGCAGCCTCGCGGGACAGGGAAATTCACCC. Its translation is CASSLAGQGNSP. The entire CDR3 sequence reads CASSLAGQGNSPLHF.

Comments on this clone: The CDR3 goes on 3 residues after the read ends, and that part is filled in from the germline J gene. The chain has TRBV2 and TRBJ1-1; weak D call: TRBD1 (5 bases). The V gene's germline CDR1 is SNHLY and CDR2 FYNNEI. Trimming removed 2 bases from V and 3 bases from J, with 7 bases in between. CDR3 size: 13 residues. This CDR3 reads CASSESRDTEAFF. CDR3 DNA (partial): TGTGCCAGCAGTGAAAGCAGGGACACTGAA.

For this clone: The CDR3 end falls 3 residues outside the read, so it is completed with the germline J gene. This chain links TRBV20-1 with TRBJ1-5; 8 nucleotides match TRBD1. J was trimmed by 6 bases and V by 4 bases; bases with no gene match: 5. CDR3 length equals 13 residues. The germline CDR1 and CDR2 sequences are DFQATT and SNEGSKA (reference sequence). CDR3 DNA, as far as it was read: TGCAGTGCTACAACAGGGGGGGGTCAGCCC. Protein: CSATTGGGQP. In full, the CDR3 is CSATTGGGQPQHF.

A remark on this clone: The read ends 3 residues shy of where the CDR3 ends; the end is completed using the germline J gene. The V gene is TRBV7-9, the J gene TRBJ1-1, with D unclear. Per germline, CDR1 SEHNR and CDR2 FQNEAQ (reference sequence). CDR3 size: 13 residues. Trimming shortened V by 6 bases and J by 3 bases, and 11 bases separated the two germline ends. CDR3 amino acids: CASRQPRYTEAFF. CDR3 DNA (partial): TGTGCCAGCAGGCAACCAAGGTACACTGAA.

The CDR3 sequence: CATSVPESYEQYF. The part of the CDR3 DNA that was read is TGTGCCACCAGTGTCCCAGAGTCCTACGAG. The chain joins TRBV24-1 to TRBJ2-7, with D hard to call. With the read ending 3 residues before the CDR3 end, the germline J gene is used to fill in that end. The length of the CDR3 is 13 residues. V gave up 5 bases and J gave up 1 base, with 8 bases separating them. Germline lookup yields CDR1 KGHDR and CDR2 SFDVKD.

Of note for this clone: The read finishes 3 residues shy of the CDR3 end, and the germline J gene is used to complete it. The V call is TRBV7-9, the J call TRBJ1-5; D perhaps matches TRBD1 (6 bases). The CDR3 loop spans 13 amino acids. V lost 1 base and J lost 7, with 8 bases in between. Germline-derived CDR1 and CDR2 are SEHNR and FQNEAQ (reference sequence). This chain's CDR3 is CASSLVGGQPQHF. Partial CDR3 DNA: TGTGCCAGCAGCTTAGTTGGGGGCCAGCCC.

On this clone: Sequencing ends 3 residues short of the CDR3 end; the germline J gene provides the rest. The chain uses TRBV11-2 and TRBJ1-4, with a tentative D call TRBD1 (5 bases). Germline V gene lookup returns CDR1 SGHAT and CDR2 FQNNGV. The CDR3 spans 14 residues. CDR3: CASSLDGANDELFF. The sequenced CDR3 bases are TGTGCCAGCAGCTTGGATGGGGCAAATGACGAA.

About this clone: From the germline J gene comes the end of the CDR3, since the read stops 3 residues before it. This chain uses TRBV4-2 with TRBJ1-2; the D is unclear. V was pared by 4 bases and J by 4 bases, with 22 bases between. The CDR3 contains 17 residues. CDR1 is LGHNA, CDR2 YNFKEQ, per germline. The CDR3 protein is CASSLRGEEELGYGYTF. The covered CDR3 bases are TGTGCCAGCAGCCTCCGCGGGGAGGAGGAGCTAGGCTATGGC.

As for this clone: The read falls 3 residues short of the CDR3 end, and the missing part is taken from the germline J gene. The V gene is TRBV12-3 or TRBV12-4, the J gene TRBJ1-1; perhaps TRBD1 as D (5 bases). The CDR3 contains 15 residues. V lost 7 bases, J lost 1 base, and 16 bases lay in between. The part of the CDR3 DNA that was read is TGTGCCAGCAACTTCGGGACTCTGGAGAACACTGAA. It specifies CASNFGTLENTE. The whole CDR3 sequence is CASNFGTLENTEAFF.